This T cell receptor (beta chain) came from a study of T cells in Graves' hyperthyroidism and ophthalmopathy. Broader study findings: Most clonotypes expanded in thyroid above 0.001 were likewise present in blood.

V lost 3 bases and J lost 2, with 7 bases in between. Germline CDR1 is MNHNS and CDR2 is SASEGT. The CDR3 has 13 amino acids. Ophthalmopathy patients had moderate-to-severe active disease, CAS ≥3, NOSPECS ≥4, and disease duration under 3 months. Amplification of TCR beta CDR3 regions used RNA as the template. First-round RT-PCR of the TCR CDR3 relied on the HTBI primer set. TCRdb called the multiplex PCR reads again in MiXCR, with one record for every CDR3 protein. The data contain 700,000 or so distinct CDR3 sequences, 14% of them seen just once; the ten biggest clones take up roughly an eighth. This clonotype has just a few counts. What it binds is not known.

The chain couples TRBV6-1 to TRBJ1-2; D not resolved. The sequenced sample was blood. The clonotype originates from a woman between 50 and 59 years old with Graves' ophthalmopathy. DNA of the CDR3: TGTGCCAGCAGTGACAACGGCAACTATGGCTACACCTTC. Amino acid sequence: CASSDNGNYGYTF.